This T cell receptor beta chain was observed in a study of blood T cells in healthy people across ages (dated by TCRdb to the mid-2010s). For the wider study: In model experiments, template switching captured roughly one uniquely barcoded TCR beta cDNA molecule for every two T cells. To track age-related changes in TCR beta repertoire diversity, the study relied on deep sequencing normalized with unique cDNA molecular identifiers. The donors were split into four age groups: young (average about 15 years), middle-aged (around 37), aged (more than 60) and long-lived (approximately 80). Donors of different ages were randomly distributed across sequencing lanes to avoid experimental bias. Two additional independent replicas of 1 million unique cDNA reads from the same blood draw were analyzed for two donors (one aged 18 to 29 and one aged 80 or older). Overall study results and their limits: Conclusive comparison of naive and antigen-experienced compartments was prevented by the profiling of bulk unsorted PBMCs. Total diversity estimates from one million sequenced T cells were considered lower bounds and underestimates. As age increased, observed TCR beta diversity per million T cells dropped in a roughly linear way, and a significant reduction was already evident by age about 40. Because the CMV infection status of the donors was unknown, age-related changes in expanded clonotypes may potentially have been confounded. Compared with the aged group, the long-lived group had more naive CD4+ T cells, fewer expanded clones and increased TCR diversity, a pattern suggesting age selection. Observed TCR beta diversity correlated strongly with the percentage of naive T cells measured by flow cytometry.

Trimming accounts for 5 bases at V and 1 base at J, while the number of junction bases matched to no gene is 6. Including cysteine and phenylalanine, the CDR3 has 15 amino acids. The kept DNA is CDR3 alone, 45 bases in frame from the first base. This clonotype was seen more than once but under ten times. Its cognate antigen has yet to be identified. No base quality values were provided; no much bigger clone lies one nucleotide off. The donors were under 40 Caucasian individuals from Russia, aged roughly 6 to 90 years, who were systemically healthy. About 10 milliliters of peripheral blood were collected from each donor into EDTA-treated Vacutainer tubes. Ficoll-Paque density-gradient centrifugation was used to isolate PBMCs, with at least 6 million obtained per sample. Trizol reagent was used to extract total RNA from PBMCs, with at least 5 micrograms per sample. Naive CD45RAhigh/CD27high T cell percentages were measured by flow cytometry on a PBMC aliquot from every donor.

Library preparation was by 5' RACE. For sequencing, an Illumina HiSeq 2500 was employed. A second PCR of about 6 to 11 cycles was performed with a sample-barcoded 5' primer and a J-beta primer mix. A unique molecular identifier was introduced onto each TCR beta cDNA molecule by a template-switch 5' adaptor carrying 12 random nucleotides. Each sample yielded at least 2.5 million CDR3-containing paired-end reads. First-strand cDNA was synthesized from all RNA with the Mint cDNA synthesis kit, primed by a TRBC-specific oligonucleotide. All cDNA was treated with uracil-DNA glycosylase and then went through a first 18-cycle PCR with the universal primers M1SS and BC2_uni_R. Per the authors' processing: For normalization, 1 million high-quality reads were randomly selected from each sample, with every read carrying a distinct molecular identifier. Reads with shared molecular identifiers were discarded instead of being binned into consensus sequences. MiTCR, set to a Q25 quality threshold and the strictest error-elimination algorithm, was used for CDR3 identification, clonotype clustering and error correction. A nonparametric unseen species model with Euler transformation was used to estimate a lower bound on total TCR beta diversity. TCRdb applied fastp at Q25 and MiXCR to the public reads, then kept only in-frame beta chains. Each entry merges the rows of one CDR3 protein and shows their most common DNA and genes. None of the V and J calls come from the authors' own analysis; TCRdb made them. Within this sample are 2 million or so distinct CDR3 sequences, with roughly 49% of them counted one time only. The top ten hold roughly 2% of the sample.

The sequencing input was blood. This receptor was taken from a woman between 35 and 50 years old in good health. Recombination joined TRBV12-3 or TRBV12-4 with TRBJ2-5; the junction holds 8 bases that match TRBD1. The nucleotides are TGTGCCAGCAGTGTCAGGGGGCGATTCCAAGAGACCCAGTACTTC. The translation is CASSVRGRFQETQYF.